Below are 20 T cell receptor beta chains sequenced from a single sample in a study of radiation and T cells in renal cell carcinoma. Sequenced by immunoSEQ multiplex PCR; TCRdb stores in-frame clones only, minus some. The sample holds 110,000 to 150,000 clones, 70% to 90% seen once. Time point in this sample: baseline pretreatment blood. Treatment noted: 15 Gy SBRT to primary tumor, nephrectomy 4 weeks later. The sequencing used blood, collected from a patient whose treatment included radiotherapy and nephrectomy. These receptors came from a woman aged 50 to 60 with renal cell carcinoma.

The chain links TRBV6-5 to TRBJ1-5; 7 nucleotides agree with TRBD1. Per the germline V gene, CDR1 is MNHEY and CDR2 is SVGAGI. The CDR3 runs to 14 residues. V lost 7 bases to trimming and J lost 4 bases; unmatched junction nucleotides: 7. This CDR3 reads CASTEAGGNQPQHF. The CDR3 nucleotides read TGTGCCAGCACTGAGGCAGGGGGTAATCAGCCCCAGCATTTT.

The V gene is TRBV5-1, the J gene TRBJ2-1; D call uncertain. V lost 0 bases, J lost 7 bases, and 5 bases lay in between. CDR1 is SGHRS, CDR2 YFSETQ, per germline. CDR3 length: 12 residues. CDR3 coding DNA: TGCGCCAGCAGCTTGGAGGGAAATGAGCAGTTCTTC. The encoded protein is CASSLEGNEQFF.

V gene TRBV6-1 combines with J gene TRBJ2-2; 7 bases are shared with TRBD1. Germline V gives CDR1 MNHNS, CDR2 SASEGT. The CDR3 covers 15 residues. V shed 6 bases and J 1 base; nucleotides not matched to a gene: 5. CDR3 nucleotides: TGTGCCAGCAGACCGGGACAGATGAACACCGGGGAGCTGTTTTTT. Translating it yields CASRPGQMNTGELFF.

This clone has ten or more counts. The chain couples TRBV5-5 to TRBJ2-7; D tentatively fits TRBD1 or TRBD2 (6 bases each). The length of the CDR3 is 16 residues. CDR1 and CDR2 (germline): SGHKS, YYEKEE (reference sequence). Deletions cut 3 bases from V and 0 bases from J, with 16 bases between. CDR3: CASSSLVTGASYEQYF. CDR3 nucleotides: TGTGCCAGCAGCTCACTGGTGACGGGGGCCTCCTACGAGCAGTACTTC. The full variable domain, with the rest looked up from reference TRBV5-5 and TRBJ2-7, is DAGVTQSPTHLIKTRGQQVTLRCSPISGHKSVSWYQQVLGQGPQFIFQYYEKEERGRGNFPDRFSARQFPNYSSELNVNALLLGDSALYLCASSSLVTGASYEQYFGPGTRLTVT.

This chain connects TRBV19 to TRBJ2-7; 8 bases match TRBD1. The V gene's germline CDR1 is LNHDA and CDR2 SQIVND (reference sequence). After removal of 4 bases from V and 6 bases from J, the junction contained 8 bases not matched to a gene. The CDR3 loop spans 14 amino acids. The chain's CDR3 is CASSTGQGEGEQYF. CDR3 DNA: TGTGCCAGTAGTACCGGACAGGGCGAAGGCGAGCAGTACTTC.

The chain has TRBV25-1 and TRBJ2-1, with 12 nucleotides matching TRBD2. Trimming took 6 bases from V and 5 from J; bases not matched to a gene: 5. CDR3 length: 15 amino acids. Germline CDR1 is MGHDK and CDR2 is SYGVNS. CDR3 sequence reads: CASRLAGGNHNEQFF. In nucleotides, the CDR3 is TGTGCCAGCAGACTAGCGGGGGGAAACCACAATGAGCAGTTCTTC. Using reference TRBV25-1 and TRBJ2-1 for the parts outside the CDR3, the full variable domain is EADIYQTPRYLVIGTGKKITLECSQTMGHDKMYWYQQDPGMELHLIHYSYGVNSTEKGDLSSESTVSRIRTEHFPLTLESARPSHTSQYLCASRLAGGNHNEQFFGPGTRLTVL.

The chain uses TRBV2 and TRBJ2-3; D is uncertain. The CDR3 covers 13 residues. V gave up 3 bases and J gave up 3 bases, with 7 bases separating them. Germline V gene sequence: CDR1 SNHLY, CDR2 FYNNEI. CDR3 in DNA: TGTGCCAGCAGTGATGGGATTACAGATACGCAGTATTTT. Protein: CASSDGITDTQYF.

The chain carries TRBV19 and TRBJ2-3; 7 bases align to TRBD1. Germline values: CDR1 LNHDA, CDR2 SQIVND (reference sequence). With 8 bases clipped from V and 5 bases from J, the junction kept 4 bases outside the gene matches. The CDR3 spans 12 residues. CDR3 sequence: CASRDRGDTQYF. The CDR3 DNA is TGTGCCAGTCGGGACAGAGGAGATACGCAGTATTTT.

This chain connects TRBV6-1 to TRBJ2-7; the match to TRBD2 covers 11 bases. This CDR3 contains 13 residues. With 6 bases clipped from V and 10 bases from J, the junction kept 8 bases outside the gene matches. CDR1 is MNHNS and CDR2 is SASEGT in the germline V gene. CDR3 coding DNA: TGTGCCAGCAGGAATAGCGGGGGGGGACCCCAGTACTTC. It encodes CASRNSGGGPQYF.

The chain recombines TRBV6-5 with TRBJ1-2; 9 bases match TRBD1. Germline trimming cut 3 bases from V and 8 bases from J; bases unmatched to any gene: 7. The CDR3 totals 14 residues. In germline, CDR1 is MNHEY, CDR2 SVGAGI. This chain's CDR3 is CASSYGTGGWGYTF. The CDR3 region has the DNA TGTGCCAGCAGTTATGGTACAGGGGGCTGGGGCTACACCTTC.

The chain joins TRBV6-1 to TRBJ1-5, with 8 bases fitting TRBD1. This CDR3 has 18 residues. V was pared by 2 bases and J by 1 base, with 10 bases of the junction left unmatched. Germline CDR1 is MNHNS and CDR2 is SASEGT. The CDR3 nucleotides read TGTGCCAGCAGTGAAATGTGGACAGGGTCGGCAAGCAATCAGCCCCAGCATTTT. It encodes CASSEMWTGSASNQPQHF.

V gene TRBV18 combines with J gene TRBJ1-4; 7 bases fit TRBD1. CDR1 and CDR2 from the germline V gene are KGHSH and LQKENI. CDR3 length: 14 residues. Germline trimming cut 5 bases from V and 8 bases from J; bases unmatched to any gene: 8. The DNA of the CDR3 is TGTGCCAGCTCATTTACCGGGACAGTGGAAAAACTGTTTTTT. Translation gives CASSFTGTVEKLFF.

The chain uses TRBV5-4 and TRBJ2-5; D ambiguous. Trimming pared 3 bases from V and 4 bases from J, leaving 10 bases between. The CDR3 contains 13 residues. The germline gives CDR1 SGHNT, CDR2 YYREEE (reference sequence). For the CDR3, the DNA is TGTGCCAGCAGCTACACCATGTTAGAGACCCAGTACTTC. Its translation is CASSYTMLETQYF. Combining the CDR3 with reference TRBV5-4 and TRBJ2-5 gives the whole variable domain ETGVTQSPTHLIKTRGQQVTLRCSSQSGHNTVSWYQQALGQGPQFIFQYYREEENGRGNFPPRFSGLQFPNYSSELNVNALELDDSALYLCASSYTMLETQYFGPGTRLLVL.

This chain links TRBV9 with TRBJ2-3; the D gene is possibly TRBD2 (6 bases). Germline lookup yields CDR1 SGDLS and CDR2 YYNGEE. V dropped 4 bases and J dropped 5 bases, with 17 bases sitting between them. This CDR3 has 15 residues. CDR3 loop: CASSRGFSKEDTQYF. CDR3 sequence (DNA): TGTGCCAGCAGCCGGGGGTTCAGCAAGGAAGATACGCAGTATTTT.

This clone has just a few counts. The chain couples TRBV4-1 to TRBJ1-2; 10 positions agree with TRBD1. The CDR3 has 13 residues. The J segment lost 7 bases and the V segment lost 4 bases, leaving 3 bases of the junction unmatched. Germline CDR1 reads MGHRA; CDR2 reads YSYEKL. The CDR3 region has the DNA TGCGCCAGCAGCCGGGACAGGGGCGGTGGCTACACCTTC. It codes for CASSRDRGGGYTF.

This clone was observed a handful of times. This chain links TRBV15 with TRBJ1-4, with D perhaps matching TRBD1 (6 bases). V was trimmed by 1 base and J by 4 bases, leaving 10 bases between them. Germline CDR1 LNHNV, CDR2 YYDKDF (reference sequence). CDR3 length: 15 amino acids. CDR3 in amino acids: CATSRGGRGNEKLFF. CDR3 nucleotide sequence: TGTGCCACCAGCAGAGGGGGCAGGGGTAATGAAAAACTGTTTTTT.

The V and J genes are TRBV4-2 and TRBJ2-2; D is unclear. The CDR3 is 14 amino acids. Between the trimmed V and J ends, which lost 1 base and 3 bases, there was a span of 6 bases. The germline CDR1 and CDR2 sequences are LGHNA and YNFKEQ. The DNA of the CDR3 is TGTGCCAGCAGCCAAGTTATCGACACCGGGGAGCTGTTTTTT. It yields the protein CASSQVIDTGELFF.

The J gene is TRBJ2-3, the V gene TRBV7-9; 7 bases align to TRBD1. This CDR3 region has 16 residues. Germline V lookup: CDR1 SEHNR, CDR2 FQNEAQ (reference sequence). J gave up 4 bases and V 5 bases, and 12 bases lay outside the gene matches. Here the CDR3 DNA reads TGTGCCAGCAGCCAAAACCGGGACAGTCGTCCAGATACGCAGTATTTT. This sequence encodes CASSQNRDSRPDTQYF.

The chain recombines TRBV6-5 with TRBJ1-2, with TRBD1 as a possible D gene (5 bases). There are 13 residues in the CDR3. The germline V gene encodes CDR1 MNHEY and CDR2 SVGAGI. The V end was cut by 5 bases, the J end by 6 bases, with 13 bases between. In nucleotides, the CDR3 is TGTGCCAGCAGTACCACTACAGGAAATGGCTACACCTTC. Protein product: CASSTTTGNGYTF.

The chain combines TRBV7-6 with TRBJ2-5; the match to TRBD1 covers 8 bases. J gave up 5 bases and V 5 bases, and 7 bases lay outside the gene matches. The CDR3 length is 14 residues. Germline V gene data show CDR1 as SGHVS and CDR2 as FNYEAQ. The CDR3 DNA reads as TGTGCCAGCAGCCGGACAGGGAGTCAGGAGACCCAGTACTTC. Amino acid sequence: CASSRTGSQETQYF.